A selection of T cell receptor beta chains follows, all from one sample in a study of cytomegalovirus exposure and HLA in healthy donors. TCRdb's table, derived via immunoSEQ multiplex PCR, lists solely in-frame clones and lacks some. Recorded for this sample: over 100,000 clones. The sequenced material came from PBMCs. These receptors all stem from a man aged 18 to 30 in good health and CMV-seronegative. CDR3s include the opening cysteine and the closing phenylalanine or tryptophan. D genes are given only for firm matches.

V gene	J gene	D gene	CDR3 protein	CDR3 DNA
TRBV18	TRBJ2-1	-	CASSPAGSGGDYNEQFF	TGTGCCAGCTCACCCGCGGGCTCCGGGGGAGACTACAATGAGCAGTTCTTC
TRBV9	TRBJ2-1	TRBD1	CASGLRDRARGQFF	TGTGCCAGCGGCCTCCGAGACAGGGCTCGGGGGCAGTTCTTC
TRBV27	TRBJ1-2	-	CASSHPSAGGYTF	TGTGCCAGCAGTCACCCCAGCGCCGGGGGCTACACCTTC
TRBV29-1	TRBJ1-2	-	CSVEETGLGYTF	TGCAGCGTTGAAGAAACGGGACTCGGCTACACCTTC
TRBV28	TRBJ2-1	TRBD2	CASSLSSGTSGAYEQFF	TGTGCCAGCAGTTTGTCTTCCGGGACTAGCGGGGCCTATGAGCAGTTCTTC
TRBV18	TRBJ1-3	TRBD1	CASSPLRQGARIDSGNTIYF	TGTGCCAGCTCACCTCTGCGGCAGGGGGCGAGGATAGACTCTGGAAACACCATATATTTT
TRBV6-1	TRBJ2-5	-	CASRKNGGETQYF	TGTGCCAGCAGAAAAAACGGAGGGGAGACCCAGTACTTC
TRBV28	TRBJ1-3	-	CAVRGNTIYF	TGTGCCGTGAGGGGAAACACCATATATTTT
TRBV10-1	TRBJ1-6	TRBD1	CASSESTVGRGLTYSYNSPLHF	TGCGCCAGCAGTGAGTCTACTGTGGGCAGGGGGTTAACCTACTCCTATAATTCACCCCTCCACTTT
TRBV15	TRBJ2-7	-	CATSRDTGSYEQYF	TGTGCCACCAGCAGAGACACAGGTTCCTACGAGCAGTACTTC
TRBV7-6	TRBJ2-7	TRBD2	CASSLEGTSGPPRSYEQYF	TGTGCCAGCAGCTTAGAAGGGACTAGCGGACCGCCGCGTTCCTACGAGCAGTACTTC
TRBV13	TRBJ1-5	-	CASSLGQGNQPQHF	TGTGCCAGCAGCTTAGGGCAGGGCAATCAGCCCCAGCATTTT
TRBV7-2	TRBJ2-7	-	CASSLVGRMYF	TGTGCCAGCAGCTTAGTGGGGCGCATGTACTTC
TRBV14	TRBJ2-1	-	CASSQRTTYNEQFF	TGTGCCAGCAGCCAAAGGACAACCTACAATGAGCAGTTCTTC
TRBV7-3	TRBJ2-7	TRBD2	CASSLMPSGSYEQYF	TGTGCCAGCAGCTTAATGCCTAGCGGGAGCTACGAGCAGTACTTC
TRBV5-1	TRBJ1-1	-	CASSIGHLTEAFF	TGCGCCAGCAGCATTGGACATCTCACTGAAGCTTTCTTT
TRBV4-1	TRBJ2-3	TRBD2	CASSQEGGAIITDTQYF	TGCGCCAGCAGCCAAGAGGGAGGGGCAATTATCACAGATACGCAGTATTTT
TRBV27	TRBJ1-5	-	CASSSGYNQPQHF	TGTGCCAGCAGTTCCGGGTACAATCAGCCCCAGCATTTT
TRBV9	TRBJ2-7	TRBD1	CASSVAGQGNEQYF	TGTGCCAGCAGCGTAGCTGGACAGGGGAACGAGCAGTACTTC
TRBV27	TRBJ2-7	TRBD2	CASSLSSAGVYEQYF	TGTGCCAGCAGTTTATCGTCGGCGGGAGTCTACGAGCAGTACTTC
TRBV7-9	TRBJ2-7	-	CASSLRDTGTDEQYF	TGTGCCAGCAGCTTACGGGACACCGGAACGGACGAGCAGTACTTC
TRBV9	TRBJ1-4	-	CASSVEGSLRGEKLFF	TGTGCCAGCAGCGTAGAAGGGAGCCTAAGAGGGGAAAAACTGTTTTTT
TRBV5-6	TRBJ2-4	-	CASSQLTVGTGSF	-
TRBV2	TRBJ1-2	TRBD1	CASSGTGGPIGYTF	TGTGCCAGCAGTGGGACAGGGGGACCTATTGGCTACACCTTC
TRBV28	TRBJ1-5	-	CASSFLADQPQHF	TGTGCCAGCAGTTTTCTCGCGGATCAGCCCCAGCATTTT
TRBV27	TRBJ2-3	-	CASSFGGAGTDTQYF	TGTGCCAGCAGTTTCGGCGGGGCAGGCACAGATACGCAGTATTTT
TRBV15	TRBJ2-7	-	CATSRDQPGNYEQYF	TGTGCCACCAGCAGAGATCAGCCAGGGAACTACGAGCAGTACTTC
TRBV6-6	TRBJ1-2	-	CASNADNPYGYTF	TGTGCCAGCAACGCAGACAACCCATATGGCTACACCTTC
TRBV11-2	TRBJ1-2	-	CASSFGMVEGYTF	TGTGCCAGCAGCTTCGGTATGGTCGAGGGCTACACCTTC
TRBV7-6	TRBJ2-7	TRBD2	CASSLETSGGYEQYF	TGTGCCAGCAGCTTAGAGACTAGCGGAGGGTACGAGCAGTACTTC
TRBV18	TRBJ1-2	TRBD1	CASSPTGQGNGYTF	TGTGCCAGCTCCCCGACGGGACAGGGCAATGGCTACACCTTC
TRBV5-6	TRBJ1-5	TRBD1	CASSRGQYQPQHF	TGTGCCAGCAGTAGGGGACAGTATCAGCCCCAGCATTTT
TRBV5-1	TRBJ2-7	TRBD1	CASSWMEATGGIPYEQYF	TGCGCCAGCAGCTGGATGGAGGCGACAGGGGGTATCCCCTACGAGCAGTACTTC
TRBV28	TRBJ2-7	-	CASSPPGETYEQYF	TGTGCCAGCAGTCCACCGGGGGAAACCTACGAGCAGTACTTC
TRBV28	TRBJ1-5	TRBD1	CASSESTGVNQPQHF	TGTGCCAGCAGCGAATCAACAGGGGTTAATCAGCCCCAGCATTTT
TRBV4-3	TRBJ2-2	-	CASSQAVGGPMIGELFF	TGCGCCAGCAGCCAAGCAGTGGGGGGGCCCATGATCGGGGAGCTGTTTTTT
TRBV29-1	TRBJ1-2	TRBD1	CSVAGTGWGYTF	TGCAGCGTTGCAGGGACAGGTTGGGGCTACACCTTC
TRBV30	TRBJ1-1	-	CASNQENTEAFF	TGTGCCTCTAACCAGGAGAACACTGAAGCTTTCTTT
TRBV5-6	TRBJ1-1	TRBD1	CVSPLGKGAAFF	TGTGTAAGCCCCCTTGGTAAGGGGGCAGCTTTCTTT
TRBV10-3	TRBJ2-7	TRBD1	CAIKPGQEFYEQYF	TGTGCCATCAAACCGGGACAGGAATTTTACGAGCAGTACTTC
TRBV2	TRBJ1-2	TRBD1	CASSRDSNYGYTF	TGTGCCAGCAGTAGGGACAGTAACTATGGCTACACCTTC
TRBV27	TRBJ2-2	-	CASRIATGELFF	TGTGCCAGCAGAATAGCCACCGGGGAGCTGTTTTTT
TRBV5-4	TRBJ2-5	-	CASSLNPAGETQYF	TGTGCCAGCAGCTTGAACCCTGCCGGGGAGACCCAGTACTTC
TRBV5-1	TRBJ2-7	-	CASSPTPGGSREQYF	TGCGCCAGCAGCCCCACCCCCGGGGGTTCTAGGGAGCAGTACTTC
TRBV18	TRBJ2-1	TRBD1	CASSPLSRTGTNEQFF	TGTGCCAGCTCACCACTCTCTCGGACAGGTACCAATGAGCAGTTCTTC
TRBV28	TRBJ1-2	TRBD1	CASTQAGTGNYGYTF	TGTGCCAGCACGCAAGCCGGGACAGGGAACTATGGCTACACCTTC
TRBV6-5	TRBJ2-7	TRBD2	CASRPHRGGSYEQYF	TGTGCCAGTCGGCCCCACCGGGGGGGATCCTACGAGCAGTACTTC
TRBV5-1	TRBJ2-2	TRBD2	CASSFLSSGNTGELFF	TGCGCCAGCAGCTTTTTATCTAGCGGAAACACCGGGGAGCTGTTTTTT
TRBV18	TRBJ2-5	-	CASSYTGAETQYF	TGTGCCAGCTCTTACACGGGAGCAGAGACCCAGTACTTC
TRBV6-6	TRBJ2-1	TRBD2	CASRRTGTSGSEFF	TGTGCCAGCAGACGCACCGGGACTAGCGGCTCGGAGTTCTTC